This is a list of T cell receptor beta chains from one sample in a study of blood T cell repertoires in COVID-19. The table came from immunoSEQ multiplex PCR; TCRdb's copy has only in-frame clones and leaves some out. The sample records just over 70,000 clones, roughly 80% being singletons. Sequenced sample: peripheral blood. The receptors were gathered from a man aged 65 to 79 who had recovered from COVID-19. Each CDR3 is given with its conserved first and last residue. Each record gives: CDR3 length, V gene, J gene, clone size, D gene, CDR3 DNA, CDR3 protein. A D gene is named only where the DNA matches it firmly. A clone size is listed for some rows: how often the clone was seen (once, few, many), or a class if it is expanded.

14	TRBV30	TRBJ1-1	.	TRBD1	TGTGCCTGGAGCAGAGGGACAGGGGACACTGAAGCTTTCTTT	CAWSRGTGDTEAFF
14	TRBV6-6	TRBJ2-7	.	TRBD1	TGTGCCAGCACCCAAAGGACAGGGGACTACGAGCAGTACTTC	CASTQRTGDYEQYF
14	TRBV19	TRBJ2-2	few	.	TGTGCCAGTAGTATTGGGACAAACACCGGGGAGCTGTTTTTT	CASSIGTNTGELFF
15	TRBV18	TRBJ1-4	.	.	TGTGCCAGCTCACCCGGAGGCAGGGGTGGCGAAAAACTGTTTTTT	CASSPGGRGGEKLFF
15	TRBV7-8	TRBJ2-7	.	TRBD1	TGTGCCAGCAGCTTATGGGCAGGGGGCAGTTACGAGCAGTACTTC	CASSLWAGGSYEQYF
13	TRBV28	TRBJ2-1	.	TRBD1	TGTGCCAGCAAGCCAGGGGGCTACAATGAGCAGTTCTTC	CASKPGGYNEQFF
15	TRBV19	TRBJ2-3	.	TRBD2	TGTGCCAGTAGTATAGGAGCGGGAGGGGCAGATACGCAGTATTTT	CASSIGAGGADTQYF
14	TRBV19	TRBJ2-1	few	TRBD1	TGTGCCAGTAGTATCCGGGACAGGGTCAATGAGCAGTTCTTC	CASSIRDRVNEQFF
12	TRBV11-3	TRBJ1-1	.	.	TGTGCCAGCAGCCAGGCGACAACTGAAGCTTTCTTT	CASSQATTEAFF
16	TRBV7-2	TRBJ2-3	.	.	TGTGCCAGCAGCGCCGACATGTGGGGGGTACCAGATACGCAGTATTTT	CASSADMWGVPDTQYF
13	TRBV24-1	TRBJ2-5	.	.	TGTGCCACCGCCGGAGTTTCACAAGAGACCCAGTACTTC	CATAGVSQETQYF
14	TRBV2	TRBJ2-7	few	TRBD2	TGTGCCAGCGGCTCACTCGGGGGGGCATACGAGCAGTACTTC	CASGSLGGAYEQYF
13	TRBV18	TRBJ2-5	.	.	TGTGCCAGCTCACCTTCGGCGAGGGAGACCCAGTACTTC	CASSPSARETQYF
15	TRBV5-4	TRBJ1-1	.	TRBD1	TGTGCCAGCAGCATCCGACAGGGCTTAGGCACTGAAGCTTTCTTT	CASSIRQGLGTEAFF
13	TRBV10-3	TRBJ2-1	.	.	TGTGCCATCAGGCGGGACCCGAACAATGAGCAGTTCTTC	CAIRRDPNNEQFF
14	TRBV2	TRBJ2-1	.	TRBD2	TGTGCCAGCAAACTTAGCGGGGGATACAATGAGCAGTTCTTC	CASKLSGGYNEQFF
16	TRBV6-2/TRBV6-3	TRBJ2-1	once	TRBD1	TGTGCCAGCAGTCCCGGGACAGGGGGAGGTCGGGGTGAGCAGTTCTTC	CASSPGTGGGRGEQFF
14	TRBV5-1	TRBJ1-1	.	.	TGCGCCAGCAGCTTGGCAGGGAAGGGTACTGAAGCTTTCTTT	CASSLAGKGTEAFF
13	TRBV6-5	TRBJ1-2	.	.	TGTGCCACCGAACCAAAAGAGAGCTATGGCTACACCTTC	CATEPKESYGYTF
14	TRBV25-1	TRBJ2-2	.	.	TGTGCCAGCAGGCGACAGACGAACACCGGGGAGCTGTTTTTT	CASRRQTNTGELFF
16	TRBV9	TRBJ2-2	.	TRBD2	TGTGCCAGCAGCGTGGGGACTAGCGGTAACACCGGGGAGCTGTTTTTT	CASSVGTSGNTGELFF
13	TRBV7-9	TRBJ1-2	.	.	TGTGCCAGCAGCTTAGGAGGTCTCTATGGCTACACCTTC	CASSLGGLYGYTF
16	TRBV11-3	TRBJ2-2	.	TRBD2	TGTGCCAGCAGCTTCGGACTAGCCCCTGCCGGCGGGGAGCTGTTTTTT	CASSFGLAPAGGELFF
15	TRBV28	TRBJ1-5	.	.	TGTGCCAGCTCAGTTAATGCAGGGGGCAATCAGCCCCAGCATTTT	CASSVNAGGNQPQHF
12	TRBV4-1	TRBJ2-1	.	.	TGCGCCAGCAGCCAAGACGAGGGTAGGTGGTTCTTC	CASSQDEGRWFF
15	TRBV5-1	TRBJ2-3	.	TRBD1	TGCGCCAGCAGCCGAGCCGGGACAGTCACAGATACGCAGTATTTT	CASSRAGTVTDTQYF
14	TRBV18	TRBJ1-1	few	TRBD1	TGTGCCAGCTCTCCGGACAGGGTGGTGACTGAAGCTTTCTTT	CASSPDRVVTEAFF
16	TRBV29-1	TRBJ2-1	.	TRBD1	TGCAGCGTTCCCCGACGGGGAGGGACAGGGGGCTATGAGCAGTTCTTC	CSVPRRGGTGGYEQFF
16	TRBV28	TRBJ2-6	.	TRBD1	TGTGCCAGCAGTTTTGACAGGGAAACTGGGGCCAACGTCCTGACTTTC	CASSFDRETGANVLTF
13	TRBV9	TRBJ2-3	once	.	TGTGCCAGCAGCCCGAGGGAGGCAGATACGCAGTATTTT	CASSPREADTQYF
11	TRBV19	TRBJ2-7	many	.	TGTGCCAGTAGGTACGGGGAAGAGCAGTACTTC	CASRYGEEQYF
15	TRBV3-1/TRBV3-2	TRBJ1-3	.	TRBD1	TGTGCCAGCAGCTTGGGACAGGGTCCTGGAAACACCATATATTTT	CASSLGQGPGNTIYF